This T cell receptor (beta chain) came from a study of regulatory T cells in long-lasting Graves disease. Study as a whole: Antithyroid drug use was under 3 months in newly diagnosed Graves' patients.

This clonotype was seen many times. To make TCR beta libraries, researchers used iRepertoire HTBI primers and Arm-PCR of CDR3 regions. Original processing methods: The identification of approximately 62 TRBV and 14 TRBJ segments was made across samples. TCRdb re-called the multiplex PCR reads through MiXCR, storing one row per CDR3 protein. The authors' filters were not applied to this entry. The table lists 600,000 to 650,000 distinct CDR3 sequences, roughly 15% of them singletons. Time point meaning: newly diagnosed GD, antithyroid drugs for less than 3 months. There was RNA extracted from PBMCs, and the TCR library was made from it. This sample was shared with a second study, whose subject was T cells in Graves' hyperthyroidism and ophthalmopathy. That source notes: Progression to ophthalmopathy was predicted a median of 6.5 months early.

This material consisted of peripheral blood mononuclear cells (PBMCs), taken at new diagnosis, from a patient treated with antithyroid drugs. The clonotype comes from a woman in her twenties or thirties with Graves disease.

CDR3 amino acids: CASRAGTARPDTQYF. In DNA form, the CDR3 reads TGTGCCAGCAGGGCAGGGACAGCACGTCCAGATACGCAGTATTTT. V is TRBV6-1 and J is TRBJ2-3; 7 nucleotides align to TRBD1. Trimming removed 6 bases from V and 4 bases from J; junction bases left unmatched: 10. The CDR3 has 15 amino acids. Germline CDR1 is MNHNS and CDR2 is SASEGT.